These T cell receptor beta chains were read from a single sample in a study of PD-L1 blockade in urothelial cancer. Generated by immunoSEQ multiplex PCR, the TCRdb table keeps only in-frame clones and is missing some. The sample includes about 45,000 clones, 82% of them seen just once. Source: PBMCs, taken around atezolizumab (anti-PD-L1) treatment. These receptors all stem from a man aged 55 to 70 with urothelial cancer. The conserved cysteine and the conserved F or W are not part of the CDR3 here. Each record gives: V gene, clone size, CDR3 protein. Size values are once, few and many counts, or a class for expanded clones, and some rows have none.

>TRBV19|.
ASQLYGGADTQY
>TRBV27|.
ASSLYSQETQY
>TRBV30|.
AWSPGGWGTDTQY
>TRBV7-2|.
ASSQREGWELF
>TRBV6-5|once
ASSYPIQSGDEQY
>TRBV5-1|.
ASSLQASGGSNEQF
>TRBV6-6|.
ASSAGTSGHNEQF
>TRBV7-9|.
ASSMAVGGPNEQF
>TRBV5-1|.
ASSLTGSSSGNTIY
>TRBV18|.
ASSRNPMGSANEKLF
>TRBV28|.
ASSPMWNREKETQY
>TRBV7-9|few
ASSTGLYPEQY
>TRBV7-2|.
ASSLTHPGELF
>TRBV7-4|once
AIRGRGAEAF
>TRBV5-5|once
ASRPDSFGNQPQH
>TRBV2|.
ATGTNTVPEPGTSGYEQY
>TRBV18|.
ASSPGAGTNYGYT
>TRBV2|few
ASRITGAEQY
>TRBV7-2|.
ASSLIPGARETQY
>TRBV6-4|.
ASSDHPGNEQF
>TRBV19|once
ASSTEGGPTEAF
>TRBV5-1|once
ASRGLDRRNEQF
>TRBV10-3|.
AISEGGQGQDTQY
>TRBV2|.
ARGTSGAYEQY
>TRBV10-1|few
ASKMTGTGELF
>TRBV5-6|.
ASSLGGTGVDEQY
>TRBV5-1|.
ASSLGSASGRWTGELF
>TRBV19|.
ASSSTGSLKEQY
>TRBV6-1|.
ASSEVVAGQF
>TRBV6-5|few
ASTWTGYNEQF
>TRBV9|few
ASSGRTGRTEAF
>TRBV10-2|.
ASRPAAPYNEQF
>TRBV25-1|.
ASSGLAGVGSGELF
>TRBV11-2|once
ASSFGWLGDRRTYEQY
>TRBV5-8|.
ASSSLPTGVMYNEQF
>TRBV15|.
ATSSERLAQETQY
>TRBV5-1|many
ASSPGQGLGYT
>TRBV5-4|.
ASSSPGAAGELF
>TRBV6-6|.
AIRTPNTEAF
>TRBV6-6|.
ASSYKETLEQY
>TRBV18|once
ASAGVQGKYEQY
>TRBV7-6|few
ASSPREGDRVANEKLF
>TRBV4-2|.
ASSQASGGFQETQY
>TRBV6-1|.
ASSEARGQGRAF
>TRBV7-6|few
ASSLGGRENTEAF
>TRBV7-9|.
ASSLTGGRSPLH
>TRBV7-7|.
ASSPGLAGGNEQF
>TRBV4-3|.
ASSPRGTRPYNEQF